The rows below give T cell receptor beta chains drawn from one sample of a study of cytomegalovirus exposure and HLA in healthy donors. Generated by immunoSEQ multiplex PCR, the TCRdb table keeps only in-frame clones and is missing some. The sample includes over 80,000 clones, approximately 75% of them seen just once. Sequences were obtained from PBMCs. The source is a female donor in good health and CMV-seropositive. Both conserved end residues are part of each CDR3. Each record gives: clone size, D gene, V gene, J gene, CDR3 DNA, CDR3 protein. The D gene is left open where the match is weak. Size is omitted from some rows. Given values are once, few, many or a class for expanded clones.

>once|NA|TRBV19|TRBJ1-5
TGTGCCAGTAGTTCGGGGGGAAGAACTCAGCCCCAGCATTTT
CASSSGGRTQPQHF
>few|NA|TRBV29-1|TRBJ1-2
TGCAGCGTTGAAGTTTTCGACGGGAATGGCTACACCTTC
CSVEVFDGNGYTF
>once|NA|TRBV27|TRBJ2-1
TGTGCCAGCAGTTTATCGGCCACCGAGCAGTTCTTC
CASSLSATEQFF
>NA|NA|TRBV7-2|TRBJ2-5
TGTGCCAGCAGCTTAAATAGACAAGAGACCCAGTACTTC
CASSLNRQETQYF
>NA|NA|TRBV19|TRBJ1-5
TGTGCCAGTAGTCCCTCGACTGCCTCCGCCCAGCATTTT
CASSPSTASAQHF
>once|NA|TRBV10-3|TRBJ1-4
TGTGCCATCAGTGAGTCCACAGGGCCCGAAAAACTGTTTTTT
CAISESTGPEKLFF
>NA|TRBD1|TRBV7-2|TRBJ1-1
TGTGCCAGCAGCTTCCAGACAGGGGGTTACACTGAAGCTTTCTTT
CASSFQTGGYTEAFF
>NA|TRBD1|TRBV2|TRBJ2-7
TGTGCCAGCAGGACAGGACAGGGGAGCTACGAGCAGTACTTC
CASRTGQGSYEQYF
>NA|NA|TRBV4-1|TRBJ1-5
TGCGCCAGCAGCCAAACATCTGTCAATCAGCCCCAGCATTTT
CASSQTSVNQPQHF
>NA|TRBD1|TRBV4-3|TRBJ2-2
TGCGCCAGCAGCCAAGATGAGACAGGGGTCCACGGGGAGCTGTTTTTT
CASSQDETGVHGELFF
>NA|TRBD1|TRBV7-9|TRBJ1-1
TGTGCCAGCAGCTTAGGGGGGACAGCGCTTGAAGCTTTCTTT
CASSLGGTALEAFF
>NA|TRBD1|TRBV18|TRBJ2-2
TGTGCCAGCTCACCTACGACAGGGGTTGGCGGGGAGCTGTTTTTT
CASSPTTGVGGELFF
>NA|TRBD2|TRBV6-4|TRBJ2-5
TGTGCCAGCAGTGAGTGTAGGTCCGGACTAGCGGACGAGACCCAGTACTTC
CASSECRSGLADETQYF
>NA|TRBD1|TRBV9|TRBJ1-2
TGTGCCAGCAGCGTAGCGACAGGGCAAGTCTATGGCTACACCTTC
CASSVATGQVYGYTF
>NA|TRBD2|TRBV18|TRBJ2-1
TGTGCCAGCTCACCACCCACTAGCGATGAGCAGTTCTTC
CASSPPTSDEQFF
>NA|NA|TRBV28|TRBJ2-1
TGTGCCAGCAGTTTAGTCACCTACAATGAGCAGTTCTTC
CASSLVTYNEQFF
>once|NA|TRBV29-1|TRBJ2-7
TGCAGCGTTGAGGGACTCTCCTACGAGCAGTACTTC
CSVEGLSYEQYF
>once|NA|TRBV4-3|TRBJ2-3
TGCGCCAGCAGCCGTTCGGGACAAAGCACAGATACGCAGTATTTT
CASSRSGQSTDTQYF
>NA|NA|TRBV9|TRBJ1-3
TGTGCCAGCACCGAGGGGGCTGGAAACACCATATATTTT
CASTEGAGNTIYF
>few|TRBD1|TRBV5-1|TRBJ1-2
TGCGCCAGCAGCTTAGACAGGGCCTATGGCTACACCTTC
CASSLDRAYGYTF
>NA|TRBD1|TRBV5-1|TRBJ2-7
TGCGCCAGCAGCTTGGGAACCGGGACAGGAGACAACGAGCAGTACTTC
CASSLGTGTGDNEQYF
>few|NA|TRBV6-5|TRBJ2-7
TGTGCCAGCAGTTACTCCGGGTCGACCTACGAGCAGTACTTC
CASSYSGSTYEQYF
>NA|NA|TRBV29-1|TRBJ2-7
TGCAGCGTTGAAGGTGCACCCACTATAAACTCCTACGAGCAGTACTTC
CSVEGAPTINSYEQYF
>NA|NA|TRBV5-1|TRBJ1-1
TGCGCCAGCAGCTTGGTCCCCGGCCGGGGGGGAACTGAAGCTTTCTTT
CASSLVPGRGGTEAFF
>NA|TRBD1|TRBV7-2|TRBJ1-6
TGTGCCAGCAGCGTGGGACAGTATAATTCACCCCTCCACTTT
CASSVGQYNSPLHF
>once|NA|TRBV5-1|TRBJ2-5
TGCGCCAGCAGCTTGGGCGGGTTCGAAGAGACCCAGTACTTC
CASSLGGFEETQYF
>NA|NA|TRBV5-1|TRBJ1-5
TGCGCCAGCAGCTTGGACGGAGGCGGCAATCAGCCCCAGCATTTT
CASSLDGGGNQPQHF
>NA|NA|TRBV29-1|TRBJ2-1
TGCAGCGTTGAACTAGTCGATGAGCAGTTCTTC
CSVELVDEQFF
>NA|TRBD2|TRBV9|TRBJ2-1
TGTGCCAGCAGCAGGACTAGCGGGAGTGATTACAATGAGCAGTTCTTC
CASSRTSGSDYNEQFF
>few|NA|TRBV7-9|TRBJ2-7
TGTGCCAGCAGAGGGGAAACCTACGAGCAGTACTTC
CASRGETYEQYF
>NA|NA|TRBV28|TRBJ1-2
TGTGCCAGCAGTGGGGGGGGACGGACAGCCAAATATGGCTACACCTTC
CASSGGGRTAKYGYTF
>NA|TRBD2|TRBV7-9|TRBJ2-5
TGTGCCAGCAGCTTAGGTCAACTAGCGAGGGGAGAGACCCAGTACTTC
CASSLGQLARGETQYF
>NA|NA|TRBV9|TRBJ2-3
TGTGCCAGCAGCGTAGAACCGTACACGGATACGCAGTATTTT
CASSVEPYTDTQYF
>NA|TRBD2|TRBV6-4|TRBJ2-3
TGTGCCAGCAGTGAGACTAGCGGGGGGGCGGATACGCAGTATTTT
CASSETSGGADTQYF
>few|NA|TRBV9|TRBJ1-1
TGTGCCAGCAGCGCGCAGGGGTTGAACACTGAAGCTTTCTTT
CASSAQGLNTEAFF
>NA|NA|TRBV7-6|TRBJ1-4
TGTGCCAGCAGCTTGGACGGAGGGAGGGATGAAAAACTGTTTTTT
CASSLDGGRDEKLFF
>NA|NA|TRBV14|TRBJ1-1
TGTGCCAGCAGCTCCTCCCAGGGTGGCAAAAACACTGAAGCTTTCTTT
CASSSSQGGKNTEAFF
>few|NA|TRBV7-2|TRBJ2-7
TGTGCCAGCAGCTTATCCATAGCAGCGGGTAGCTCCTACGAGCAGTACTTC
CASSLSIAAGSSYEQYF
>few|TRBD1|TRBV5-6|TRBJ1-1
TGTGCCAGCAGCGCGGGACAGGGCCTCACTGAAGCTTTCTTT
CASSAGQGLTEAFF
>NA|TRBD1|TRBV10-1|TRBJ1-6
TGCGCCAGCAGTGAACCTAGGACAGGGCAAGACCTCAGTCTAACACCCCTCCACTTT
CASSEPRTGQDLSLTPLHF
>NA|NA|TRBV6-1|TRBJ1-2
TGTGCCAGCAGTGTCTCGGGTAACTATGGCTACACCTTC
CASSVSGNYGYTF
>NA|NA|TRBV4-3|TRBJ1-5
TGCGCCAGCAGCCAGGCATATAGCAATCAGCCCCAGCATTTT
CASSQAYSNQPQHF
>NA|NA|TRBV4-3|TRBJ1-2
TGCGCCAGCAGCCAAGATTTTCGGAACTATGGCTACACCTTC
CASSQDFRNYGYTF
>NA|NA|TRBV30|TRBJ1-1
TGTGCCTGGAGTGTGCGGGCTGGAACTGAAGCTTTCTTT
CAWSVRAGTEAFF
>NA|NA|TRBV2|TRBJ1-5
TGTGCCAGCAGTGGGACAGTTAGCAATCAGCCCCAGCATTTT
CASSGTVSNQPQHF
>NA|NA|TRBV7-8|TRBJ2-1
TGTGCCAGCAGCTCCCTTAGCTCCTACAATGAGCAGTTCTTC
CASSSLSSYNEQFF
>NA|NA|TRBV30|TRBJ1-4
TGTGCCTACGCAGGGTCCCGTAATGAAAAACTGTTTTTT
CAYAGSRNEKLFF
>NA|TRBD1|TRBV28|TRBJ1-2
TGTGCCAGCAGCCGACCGGACAGGGTTTATGGCTACACCTTC
CASSRPDRVYGYTF
>NA|NA|TRBV28|TRBJ2-1
TGTGCCAGCAGTTTGGCAGGACTTACTATGAATGAGCAGTTCTTC
CASSLAGLTMNEQFF
>NA|TRBD2|TRBV7-2|TRBJ2-1
TGTGCCAGCAGATGGGCGGGACTAAAATACAATGAGCAGTTCTTC
CASRWAGLKYNEQFF
>NA|TRBD1|TRBV15|TRBJ2-4
TGTGCCACCAGCAAAGGACAGGAGAACATTCAGTACTTC
CATSKGQENIQYF
>few|NA|TRBV6-6|TRBJ1-5
TGTGCCAGCAGTTACTCCCAGGGAGGAGGTCAGCCCCAGCATTTT
CASSYSQGGGQPQHF
>NA|NA|TRBV7-8|TRBJ1-1
TGTGCCAGCAGCTTGGGGAGGGCGAACACTGAAGCTTTCTTT
CASSLGRANTEAFF
>NA|TRBD2|TRBV6-5|TRBJ2-3
TGTGCCAGCAGTTACCGCGGGAGACAGCGGGGAGATACGCAGTATTTT
CASSYRGRQRGDTQYF
>NA|NA|TRBV4-3|TRBJ1-5
TGCGCCAGCAGCCAAGATCGGGGTAGGAATCAGCCCCAGCATTTT
CASSQDRGRNQPQHF
>few|TRBD1|TRBV7-9|TRBJ1-1
TGTGCCAGCAGCTTGACAGGGGACACTGAAGCTTTCTTT
CASSLTGDTEAFF
>few|NA|TRBV27|TRBJ1-5
TGTGCCAGCAGTGTATACCCGGGTTTCAATCAGCCCCAGCATTTT
CASSVYPGFNQPQHF
>NA|NA|TRBV5-1|TRBJ2-1
TGCGCCAGCGCTCTTGGGACTCAATCCTACAATGAGCAGTTCTTC
CASALGTQSYNEQFF
>NA|TRBD1|TRBV30|TRBJ1-2
TGTGCCTGGAGTGTTATGGGACAGGGTAGGAGCTACACCTTC
CAWSVMGQGRSYTF
>NA|NA|TRBV19|TRBJ1-5
TGTGCCAGTAGCAGGGTTAGCAATCAGCCCCAGCATTTT
CASSRVSNQPQHF